Below, 19 T cell receptor beta chains from the same sample are listed, as sequenced in a study of shared clonotypes between healthy human individuals. Naive-designated CD8 cells lacked CD45RO, were positively enriched for CCR7, and omitted terminally differentiated effector memory CD45RA+ cells. Repertoires were generated with immunoSEQ multiplex PCR, while TCRdb's copy carries only in-frame clones and drops some. The sample shows roughly 2.1 million clones, approximately 94% of them seen only once. Sequencing was performed on naive CD8+ T cells from PBMCs. These receptors were obtained from a man younger than 35 in good health. Some clones in this sample may be carry-over from other donors' samples.

This chain joins TRBV7-9 and TRBJ1-1; no reliable D call. This CDR3 spans 15 amino acids. Trimming took off 0 bases at V and 1 base at J, with 9 bases between the two ends. The germline V gene encodes CDR1 SEHNR and CDR2 FQNEAQ (reference sequence). This CDR3 is CASSLAAGKNTEAFF. The CDR3 nucleotides are TGTGCCAGCAGCTTAGCGGCAGGAAAGAACACTGAAGCTTTCTTT.

This clone has just one count. The rearrangement uses TRBV19 and TRBJ1-2; 12 positions agree with TRBD1. V gave up 6 bases and J gave up 8 bases; unmatched junction bases: 10. Germline values: CDR1 LNHDA, CDR2 SQIVND (reference sequence). The CDR3 is 15 amino acids. CDR3 protein: CASSSGQGAPRGYTF. For the CDR3, the DNA is TGTGCCAGTAGCTCGGGACAGGGGGCTCCCCGAGGCTACACCTTC. The complete variable domain, with remaining parts taken from reference TRBV19 and TRBJ1-2, reads DGGITQSPKYLFRKEGQNVTLSCEQNLNHDAMYWYRQDPGQGLRLIYYSQIVNDFQKGDIAEGYSVSREKKESFPLTVTSAQKNPTAFYLCASSSGQGAPRGYTFGSGTRLTVV.

V gene TRBV11-3 combines with J gene TRBJ2-7; D may be TRBD1 (5 bases). The ends were cut back, 0 bases at V and 4 bases at J, with 10 bases in the middle. Per the germline V gene, CDR1 is SGHNT and CDR2 is YENEEA. This CDR3 comprises 14 residues. The CDR3 bases are TGTGCCAGCAGCTTAGAAGGGGTCGTTTACGAGCAGTACTTC. It is translated as CASSLEGVVYEQYF.

The CDR3 is CASSVRDSDIERYYGYTF. The DNA of the CDR3 is TGTGCCAGCAGCGTCCGGGACAGCGACATCGAGCGGTACTATGGCTACACCTTC. The gene calls are TRBV9 and TRBJ1-2, with TRBD1 identical over 7 bases. Germline V gene data show CDR1 as SGDLS and CDR2 as YYNGEE. Trimming at V came to 2 bases and at J to 3 bases, leaving 16 bases not matched to a gene. This CDR3 is built from 18 residues.

The chain links TRBV27 to TRBJ1-2; no firm D call. This CDR3 is built from 12 residues. V shed 5 bases and J shed 7 bases, with 11 bases lying between them. CDR1 is MNHEY and CDR2 is SMNVEV in the germline V gene (reference sequence). The CDR3 spells CASSGPSGGYTF. In DNA form, the CDR3 reads TGTGCCAGCAGTGGCCCTAGCGGTGGCTACACCTTC.

This clone was recorded only once. This sequence joins TRBV19 and TRBJ2-1; D unclear. Germline CDR1 and CDR2: LNHDA and SQIVND (reference sequence). The V end was cut by 1 base, the J end by 9 bases, with 10 bases between. This CDR3 comprises 13 residues. The CDR3 region is CASSIGFGGEQFF. DNA for the CDR3: TGTGCCAGTAGTATAGGATTCGGTGGTGAGCAGTTCTTC.

The chain couples TRBV7-9 to TRBJ2-6, with D unresolved. Trimming took off 3 bases at V and 0 bases at J, with 15 bases between the two ends. The CDR3 contains 18 residues. CDR1 and CDR2 from the germline V gene are SEHNR and FQNEAQ (reference sequence). The CDR3 spells CASSFKRLATSGANVLTF. The CDR3 DNA sequence: TGTGCCAGCAGCTTTAAGAGGTTGGCTACCTCTGGGGCCAACGTCCTGACTTTC.

J is TRBJ1-4 and V is TRBV6-5; no clear D gene. Trimming took 6 bases from V and 12 from J, leaving 14 bases between them. Germline V CDR1 and CDR2: MNHEY, SVGAGI. The CDR3 extends over 12 amino acids. The CDR3 nucleotides read TGTGCCAGCAGCCCGACACCTGGGGAACTGTTTTTT. The encoded protein is CASSPTPGELFF.

The V and J genes are TRBV9 and TRBJ2-3, with TRBD2 as a possible D gene (6 bases). V shed 0 bases and J shed 0 bases, with 14 bases lying between them. Germline assignment: CDR1 SGDLS and CDR2 YYNGEE. This CDR3 is 17 amino acids long. In DNA form, the CDR3 reads TGTGCCAGCAGCGTAGTGGAGGGGCCTTTTAGCACAGATACGCAGTATTTT. As protein: CASSVVEGPFSTDTQYF. The full variable domain, completed using reference TRBV9 and TRBJ2-3, is DSGVTQTPKHLITATGQRVTLRCSPRSGDLSVYWYQQSLDQGLQFLIQYYNGEERAKGNILERFSAQQFPDLHSELNLSSLELGDSALYFCASSVVEGPFSTDTQYFGPGTRLTVL.

The J gene is TRBJ2-5, the V gene TRBV28, with 8 bases lining up with TRBD2. The CDR3 is made up of 15 amino acids. The ends lost 5 bases at V and 2 bases at J; junction bases unmatched: 7. Germline V gives CDR1 MDHEN, CDR2 SYDVKM. The CDR3, as DNA: TGTGCCAGCAGTGCCACCGGGGGGGATCAAGAGACCCAGTACTTC. Translated: CASSATGGDQETQYF.

The J gene is TRBJ1-1, the V gene TRBV7-9, with a weak D call TRBD1 (5 bases). CDR1 SEHNR and CDR2 FQNEAQ come from the germline V gene (reference sequence). V lost 6 bases and J lost 4, with 12 bases in between. This CDR3 region has 13 residues. In DNA, the CDR3 is TGTGCCAGCAGACCTGGGCAGGGCACTGAAGCTTTCTTT. Its translation: CASRPGQGTEAFF. The full variable domain, rest sourced from reference TRBV7-9 and TRBJ1-1, is DTGVSQNPRHKITKRGQNVTFRCDPISEHNRLYWYRQTLGQGPEFLTYFQNEAQLEKSRLLSDRFSAERPKGSFSTLEIQRTEQGDSAMYLCASRPGQGTEAFFGQGTRLTVV.

The chain recombines TRBV27 with TRBJ2-1; the D is unclear. Germline loops: CDR1 MNHEY, CDR2 SMNVEV (reference sequence). The V end was cut by 7 bases, the J end by 1 base, with 11 bases between. CDR3 length: 14 amino acids. Here the CDR3 reads CASTPGSSYNEQFF. Here the CDR3 DNA reads TGTGCCAGCACCCCGGGCTCTTCCTACAATGAGCAGTTCTTC.

V usage is TRBV5-1 and J usage is TRBJ2-7, with 9 nucleotides matching TRBD1. Germline-derived CDR1 and CDR2 are SGHRS and YFSETQ. The J segment lost 2 bases and the V segment lost 0 bases, leaving 6 bases of the junction unmatched. The CDR3 length is 16 residues. The CDR3 protein is CASSLDLGTGPYEQYF. DNA for the CDR3: TGCGCCAGCAGCTTGGATCTTGGGACAGGGCCCTACGAGCAGTACTTC.

The rearrangement uses TRBV5-1 and TRBJ2-2; perhaps TRBD2 as D (5 bases). With 0 bases removed from V and 8 bases from J, the gap between germline ends came to 20 bases. CDR3 length: 17 amino acids. Germline loops: CDR1 SGHRS, CDR2 YFSETQ. DNA of the CDR3: TGCGCCAGCAGCTTGGCCCTTGGGGAAGCGGCGACTGGGGAGCTGTTTTTT. It codes for CASSLALGEAATGELFF.

The J gene is TRBJ1-2, the V gene TRBV19; the match to TRBD1 covers 9 bases. The germline CDR1 and CDR2 sequences are LNHDA and SQIVND (reference sequence). J gave up 4 bases and V 5 bases, and 11 bases lay outside the gene matches. The CDR3 sequence is 16 residues long. The CDR3 spells CASSVSRDRVSYGYTF. As DNA, the CDR3 is TGTGCCAGTAGTGTGTCTCGGGACAGGGTTAGCTATGGCTACACCTTC.

The CDR3 loop is CASSQAAGTGGAEQYF. The CDR3 nucleotides are TGCGCCAGCAGCCAAGCCGCCGGGACAGGGGGCGCCGAGCAGTACTTC. This sequence joins TRBV4-3 and TRBJ2-7, with 12 nucleotides matching TRBD1. Germline V lookup: CDR1 LGHNA, CDR2 YSLEER. Losses at the gene ends were 1 base for V and 6 bases for J; bases not matched to a gene: 7. This CDR3 spans 16 amino acids.

This sequence joins TRBV10-3 and TRBJ1-1; the D gene is possibly TRBD1 (6 bases). The CDR3 extends over 13 amino acids. V was pared by 6 bases and J by 5 bases, with 13 bases between. The germline gives CDR1 ENHRY, CDR2 SYGVKD. The CDR3 reads CAISLGGLTEAFF. The CDR3 nucleotides are TGTGCCATCAGCCTGGGGGGCTTGACTGAAGCTTTCTTT.

A word on this clone: The same CDR3 is also encoded by other DNA sequences in this sample. V gene TRBV27 combines with J gene TRBJ2-7; D is perhaps TRBD1 (6 bases). There are 14 residues in the CDR3. Trimming removed 5 bases at V and 0 bases at J, with 11 bases between. CDR1 is MNHEY, CDR2 SMNVEV, per germline (reference sequence). The CDR3 loop is CASSHDRSSYEQYF. Written as DNA, the CDR3 is TGTGCCAGCAGTCACGACAGGTCCTCCTACGAGCAGTACTTC.

The chain combines TRBV29-1 with TRBJ2-1; 14 bases map to TRBD2. This CDR3 is 18 amino acids long. CDR1 and CDR2 (germline): SQVTM, ANQGSEA. With V trimmed by 0 bases and J by 7 bases, 11 bases remained unmatched. The CDR3 sequence is CSVEEGTSGRMSPNEQFF. The DNA for the CDR3 is TGCAGCGTTGAAGAGGGGACTAGCGGGAGAATGTCGCCAAATGAGCAGTTCTTC.